The rows below give T cell receptor beta chains drawn from one sample of a study of a mutant IDH1 vaccine in newly diagnosed glioma. No antigen has been identified for these receptors. The repertoire was sequenced with immunoSEQ multiplex PCR; TCRdb's copy has only in-frame clones and lacks some. This sample has around 40,000 clones, with about four fifths found just once. Here the sequenced sample was PBMCs, taken from a glioma patient whose treatment included an IDH1 peptide vaccine. The receptors were sampled from a middle-aged man with glioma. The CDR3 runs from the conserved cysteine through the conserved F or W. The D gene is left open where the match is weak. Only part of the rows carry a size: once, few, many, or a class if the clone is expanded.

v_gene	j_gene	abundance	d_gene	CDR3aa	CDR3nt
TRBV4-1	TRBJ1-5	.	.	CASSQDYSNQPQHF	TGCGCCAGCAGCCAAGACTATAGCAATCAGCCCCAGCATTTT
TRBV6-1	TRBJ2-5	.	.	CASSEKSKDF	TGTGCCAGCAGTGAAAAAAGTAAGGACTTC
TRBV4-1	TRBJ1-4	.	.	CASSQAGPEKLFF	TGCGCCAGCAGCCAAGCAGGGCCTGAAAAACTGTTTTTT
TRBV5-1	TRBJ2-1	.	TRBD2	CASSRTLAGYNEQFF	TGCGCCAGCAGCAGGACTCTAGCGGGATACAATGAGCAGTTCTTC
TRBV18	TRBJ2-1	.	TRBD2	CASSRKLAGGDEQFF	TGTGCCAGCTCACGGAAACTAGCGGGAGGAGATGAGCAGTTCTTC
TRBV5-6	TRBJ1-1	.	.	CASSPWQNTEAFF	TGTGCCAGCAGCCCGTGGCAAAACACTGAAGCTTTCTTT
TRBV4-3	TRBJ2-5	.	.	CASSQDTRSETQYF	TGCGCCAGCAGCCAAGATACAAGGTCAGAGACCCAGTACTTC
TRBV7-8	TRBJ2-5	.	.	CASSLARTRETQYF	TGTGCCAGCAGCTTAGCGCGGACGAGAGAGACCCAGTACTTC
TRBV19	TRBJ1-1	.	.	CASSTFQGFNTEAFF	TGTGCCAGTAGTACTTTCCAGGGGTTTAACACTGAAGCTTTCTTT
TRBV4-2	TRBJ2-1	.	TRBD2	CASSQIKSSGSNEQFF	TGTGCCAGCAGCCAAATAAAGAGTAGCGGGAGCAATGAGCAGTTCTTC
TRBV29-1	TRBJ1-3	.	TRBD1	CSVRQGGGNTIYF	TGCAGCGTTAGACAGGGGGGCGGAAACACCATATATTTT
TRBV7-2	TRBJ1-5	.	.	CASSWTENQPQHF	TGTGCCAGCAGTTGGACAGAAAATCAGCCCCAGCATTTT
TRBV5-1	TRBJ2-2	.	TRBD1	CASSLDFILGQGVGELFF	TGCGCCAGCAGCTTGGATTTTATTTTGGGACAGGGGGTCGGGGAGCTGTTTTTT
TRBV29-1	TRBJ1-1	few	.	CSVGDTTRAFF	TGCAGCGTTGGGGACACTACTAGGGCTTTCTTT
TRBV10-1	TRBJ1-6	few	.	CASSDRGGSPLHF	TGCGCCAGCAGTGACAGGGGTGGATCACCCCTCCACTTT
TRBV5-1	TRBJ1-4	.	.	CASSLLGRGEKLFF	TGCGCCAGCAGCTTGCTGGGGAGGGGGGAAAAACTGTTTTTT
TRBV29-1	TRBJ2-7	.	.	CSVEGSYEQYF	TGCAGCGTTGAAGGGTCCTACGAGCAGTACTTC
TRBV14	TRBJ2-1	.	TRBD1	CASSQEMFRGLLSSYNEQFF	TGTGCCAGCAGCCAAGAAATGTTCAGGGGGCTTTTGAGCTCCTACAATGAGCAGTTCTTC
TRBV6-5	TRBJ2-1	.	.	CASRRERKRQEQFF	TGTGCCAGCAGAAGAGAGAGGAAGCGGCAAGAGCAGTTCTTC
TRBV7-8	TRBJ2-3	.	TRBD1	CASSDFRTGRPDTQYF	TGTGCCAGCAGCGACTTCCGGACAGGGCGCCCAGATACGCAGTATTTT
TRBV2	TRBJ2-1	.	TRBD2	CASSPGLAGVNEQFF	TGTGCCAGCAGTCCAGGACTAGCGGGGGTGAATGAGCAGTTCTTC
TRBV2	TRBJ2-1	.	.	CASSVTAEQFF	TGTGCCAGCAGTGTTACAGCTGAGCAGTTCTTC
TRBV5-1	TRBJ2-1	once	.	CASTSSGGTYNEQFF	TGCGCCAGCACCTCCAGTGGCGGAACATACAATGAGCAGTTCTTC
TRBV9	TRBJ2-5	once	TRBD2	CASSVGSSGGVEETQYF	TGTGCCAGCAGCGTAGGGTCTAGCGGGGGAGTCGAGGAGACCCAGTACTTC
TRBV28	TRBJ1-2	once	TRBD1	CASSPPKTGGYTF	TGTGCCAGCAGTCCCCCAAAGACAGGGGGCTACACCTTC
TRBV9	TRBJ2-5	.	.	CASSVEGETQYF	TGTGCCAGCAGCGTAGAAGGGGAGACCCAGTACTTC
TRBV25-1	TRBJ2-4	.	.	CASSETAQYF	TGTGCCAGCAGTGAGACAGCCCAGTACTTC
TRBV20-1	TRBJ1-1	.	TRBD1	CSAHRQGEAFF	TGCAGTGCACACCGACAGGGAGAAGCTTTCTTT
TRBV2	TRBJ2-5	.	.	CASRAGHETQYF	TGTGCCTCAAGGGCGGGGCACGAGACCCAGTACTTC
TRBV7-6	TRBJ1-6	once	TRBD1	CASSRDRNDSPLHF	TGTGCCAGCAGCCGGGACAGGAATGATTCACCCCTCCACTTT
TRBV6-5	TRBJ2-7	.	TRBD2	CASSRPPGLGREQYF	TGTGCCAGCAGCCGCCCCCCGGGACTAGGACGCGAGCAGTACTTC
TRBV7-8	TRBJ2-7	.	.	CASSYLSYEQYF	TGTGCCAGCAGCTACCTATCCTACGAGCAGTACTTC
TRBV18	TRBJ2-7	.	.	CASCGTDSYEQYF	TGTGCCAGCTGTGGGACCGACTCCTACGAGCAGTACTTC
TRBV7-6	TRBJ2-7	.	TRBD1	CASSVDRGGPYEQYF	TGTGCCAGCAGCGTCGACAGGGGAGGCCCCTACGAGCAGTACTTC
TRBV11-3	TRBJ2-7	.	TRBD2	CASTTRGGGSYEQYF	TGTGCCAGCACCACCCGGGGGGGCGGGTCCTACGAGCAGTACTTC
TRBV6-1	TRBJ1-2	once	.	CASSQESRLTEGRGYTF	TGTGCCAGCAGTCAAGAGTCTCGTTTGACAGAGGGAAGGGGCTACACCTTC
TRBV7-2	TRBJ2-3	.	TRBD2	CASSSSGRTDTQYF	TGTGCCAGCAGCTCGAGCGGGAGGACAGATACGCAGTATTTT
TRBV7-9	TRBJ1-1	few	.	CASSLDEGNEAFF	TGTGCCAGCAGCCTGGACGAAGGGAACGAAGCTTTCTTT
TRBV19	TRBJ1-2	.	.	CASSTSLGVNYGYTF	TGTGCCAGTAGTACCAGTCTGGGGGTGAACTATGGCTACACCTTC
TRBV6-5	TRBJ2-7	.	.	CASRLGAATYEQYF	TGTGCCAGCAGACTCGGGGCAGCTACCTACGAGCAGTACTTC
TRBV27	TRBJ2-5	.	.	CASSAMGGLGTQYF	TGTGCCAGCAGTGCAATGGGGGGTTTAGGGACCCAGTACTTC
TRBV27	TRBJ2-2	.	TRBD1	CASKLGTDNTGELFF	TGTGCCAGCAAATTAGGGACAGACAACACCGGGGAGCTGTTTTTT
TRBV4-1	TRBJ2-1	.	.	CASSQDRYGSKQFF	TGCGCCAGCAGCCAAGATCGATATGGGTCTAAGCAGTTCTTC
TRBV5-1	TRBJ2-7	.	.	CASSLAPGGSYEQYF	TGCGCCAGCAGCTTGGCACCTGGAGGGTCCTACGAGCAGTACTTC
TRBV28	TRBJ2-7	.	.	CASNQWPTYEQYF	TGTGCCAGCAATCAATGGCCCACCTACGAGCAGTACTTC
TRBV7-2	TRBJ2-2	.	.	CASSLLGELFF	TGTGCCAGCAGCTTATTAGGGGAGCTGTTTTTT
TRBV6-6	TRBJ2-1	.	.	CASSPSSPNEQFF	TGTGCCAGCAGTCCCTCCTCCCCCAATGAGCAGTTCTTC
TRBV5-5	TRBJ1-2	.	.	CASSLERESGYGYTF	TGTGCCAGCAGCTTGGAGAGGGAAAGTGGCTATGGCTACACCTTC
TRBV30	TRBJ1-2	.	.	CALGRGYGYTF	TGTGCCTTGGGACGCGGCTATGGCTACACCTTC
TRBV2	TRBJ1-5	.	.	CASSVYRDQPQHF	TGTGCCAGCAGTGTATATAGGGATCAGCCCCAGCATTTT
TRBV7-2	TRBJ2-5	.	.	CASSLGGTLAGQYF	TGTGCCAGCAGCTTAGGAGGGACTCTCGCGGGCCAGTACTTC
TRBV2	TRBJ2-7	.	.	CASRDAYEQYF	TGTGCCAGCAGAGATGCCTACGAGCAGTACTTC
TRBV7-9	TRBJ1-6	.	.	CASSGSRDSGNSPLHF	TGTGCCAGCAGCGGCTCCCGGGACTCCGGCAATTCACCCCTCCACTTT